The clone carrying this T cell receptor (beta chain) was found many times. Its antigen is undetermined. CDR3 length: 13 residues. Germline CDR1 reads MNHEY; CDR2 reads SVGEGT. V dropped 2 bases and J dropped 5 bases, with 7 bases sitting between them. This sample was included in a study of CD8+CD57+ T cells in acquired aplastic anemia. Investigators profiled TCR beta VDJ and CDR3 from genomic DNA template. TCRdb re-called the reads through MiXCR, storing one row per CDR3 protein. The sample holds some 150,000 distinct CDR3 sequences, about 48% seen once. Patients sequenced had flow cytometry evidence of CD8+CD57+ cell expansion. Severe acquired aplastic anemia was present in every patient. Study outcomes and limitations: Some 28 CD8+ CDR3 sequences occurred in both the patients and the controls.

This receptor was taken from a human donor with aplastic anemia. Input material: sorted CD4+, CD8+, or CD8+CD57+ T cells (not recorded which) from PBMCs. The chain employs TRBV6-2 or TRBV6-3 and TRBJ2-1; no definite D call. The CDR3 DNA reads TGTGCCAGCAGTTACACAAAGAACAATGAGCAGTTCTTC. Its protein is CASSYTKNNEQFF.